One sample yielded the 28 T cell receptor beta chains listed below, sequenced in a study of early T cells in non-severe SARS-CoV-2 infection. TCRdb fed the 5' RACE reads into MiXCR, producing one record per CDR3 protein. Here the sample spans about 43,000 distinct CDR3 sequences, approximately 11% being singletons. The material sequenced was whole blood. Receptor source: an adult who was a healthcare worker with PCR-confirmed SARS-CoV-2 infection or an uninfected control (not recorded which).

This clonotype appeared many times. V usage is TRBV19 and J usage is TRBJ2-5, with D perhaps being TRBD1 or TRBD2 (5 bases each). Germline V gene sequence: CDR1 LNHDA, CDR2 SQIVND (reference sequence). The CDR3 loop spans 13 amino acids. V lost 3 bases and J lost 4, with 9 bases in between. CDR3 amino acids: CASSISGTETQYF. CDR3 in DNA: TGTGCCAGTAGTATCTCGGGGACAGAGACCCAGTACTTC. Based on the CDR3 plus reference TRBV19 and TRBJ2-5, the full variable domain is DGGITQSPKYLFRKEGQNVTLSCEQNLNHDAMYWYRQDPGQGLRLIYYSQIVNDFQKGDIAEGYSVSREKKESFPLTVTSAQKNPTAFYLCASSISGTETQYFGPGTRLLVL.

This chain connects TRBV5-1 to TRBJ1-1; 8 nucleotides match TRBD1. V was clipped by 4 bases and J by 4 bases; unmatched bases: 3. This CDR3 comprises 13 residues. The germline V gene encodes CDR1 SGHRS and CDR2 YFSETQ. The CDR3 nucleotides read TGCGCCAGCAGCGCACAGGGGGGCACTGAAGCTTTCTTT. It translates to CASSAQGGTEAFF. Looking up the rest from reference TRBV5-1 and TRBJ1-1 gives the full variable domain: KAGVTQTPRYLIKTRGQQVTLSCSPISGHRSVSWYQQTPGQGLQFLFEYFSETQRNKGNFPGRFSGRQFSNSRSEMNVSTLELGDSALYLCASSAQGGTEAFFGQGTRLTVV.

This clonotype appeared many times. The gene calls are TRBV11-2 and TRBJ2-4; D may be TRBD1 or TRBD2 (5 bases each). The CDR3 loop spans 13 amino acids. The V end lost 5 bases, the J end lost 8 bases, and 13 bases lay between the germline ends. Germline values: CDR1 SGHAT, CDR2 FQNNGV. The CDR3 spells CASSLRDPDIQYF. DNA for the CDR3: TGTGCCAGCAGCCTCCGGGACCCAGACATTCAGTACTTC.

The table lists this clonotype with many counts. The chain links TRBV3-1 to TRBJ2-3; D unclear. In germline, CDR1 is LGHDT, CDR2 YNNKEL (reference sequence). The CDR3 is 11 amino acids. Trimming left V 2 bases short and J 6 bases short, with 3 bases between. This chain's CDR3 is CASSQLDTQYF. DNA of the CDR3: TGTGCCAGCAGCCAACTGGATACGCAGTATTTT.

Many counts were recorded for this clonotype. The chain couples TRBV15 to TRBJ1-2, with unresolved D. V was cut by 4 bases and J by 4 bases, with 16 bases left in between. This CDR3 is 15 amino acids long. CDR1 and CDR2 from the germline V gene are LNHNV and YYDKDF (reference sequence). For the CDR3, the DNA is TGTGCCACCAGCACTCTAGAGGTCCCCAGCTATGGCTACACCTTC. Translated, it gives CATSTLEVPSYGYTF.

This clonotype has ten or more counts. This chain uses TRBV7-2 with TRBJ1-3; unclear D gene. The V end was cut by 7 bases, the J end by 8 bases, with 12 bases between. This CDR3 region has 12 residues. Germline values: CDR1 SGHTA, CDR2 FQGNSA. DNA of the CDR3: TGTGCCAGCACCCCGCGGTCGGACACCATATATTTT. Translating gives CASTPRSDTIYF. The full variable domain, in which reference TRBV7-2 and TRBJ1-3 provide the parts outside the CDR3, is GAGVSQSPSNKVTEKGKDVELRCDPISGHTALYWYRQSLGQGLEFLIYFQGNSAPDKSGLPSDRFSAERTGGSVSTLTIQRTQQEDSAVYLCASTPRSDTIYFGEGSWLTVV.

This clonotype was observed many times. V and J are TRBV10-3 and TRBJ1-6, with 12 bases matching TRBD1. V lost 8 bases to trimming and J lost 7 bases; unmatched junction nucleotides: 6. The CDR3 is 15 amino acids. CDR1 is ENHRY, CDR2 SYGVKD, per germline. In DNA, the CDR3 is TGTGCCATCGCTTGGGGACAGGGGGCGAATTCACCCCTCCACTTT. It yields the protein CAIAWGQGANSPLHF.

This clonotype was seen a few times. The chain is built from TRBV28 and TRBJ1-5, with TRBD1 identical over 7 bases. The junction had 3 bases not matched to a gene; V was cut back by 6 bases and J by 1 base. The CDR3 consists of 14 residues. Germline-derived CDR1 and CDR2 are MDHEN and SYDVKM. The CDR3 region is CASSRQGSNQPQHF. Here the CDR3 DNA reads TGTGCCAGCAGCCGACAGGGAAGCAATCAGCCCCAGCATTTT.

This rearrangement joins TRBV19 to TRBJ2-7, with D maybe TRBD1 (6 bases). The CDR3 is 12 amino acids. The ends were cut back, 8 bases at V and 0 bases at J, with 8 bases in the middle. Germline CDR1 LNHDA, CDR2 SQIVND (reference sequence). CDR3 sequence reads: CASEDSSYEQYF. The CDR3 DNA sequence: TGTGCCAGTGAGGACAGCTCCTACGAGCAGTACTTC.

This clonotype turned up a few times. V gene TRBV6-4 combines with J gene TRBJ1-2; no clear D. There are 11 residues in the CDR3. V lost 10 bases and J 2 bases, leaving 8 bases between the germline ends. From germline, CDR1 is MRHNA and CDR2 SNTAGT. As DNA, the CDR3 is TGTGCCACCTATTCAAACTATGGCTACACCTTC. It translates to CATYSNYGYTF.

This clonotype was detected many times. The chain has TRBV6-2 or TRBV6-3 and TRBJ2-7; the D is unclear. Trimming pared 4 bases from V and 3 bases from J, leaving 10 bases between. The germline V gene has CDR1 MNHEY and CDR2 SVGEGT. The CDR3 covers 13 residues. DNA of the CDR3: TGTGCCAGCAGTTGGGGTTTCCTCTACGAGCAGTACTTC. Its protein product is CASSWGFLYEQYF.

This clonotype was detected only a few times. The chain recombines TRBV19 with TRBJ1-3; D is unresolved. There are 15 residues in the CDR3. Per germline, CDR1 LNHDA and CDR2 SQIVND (reference sequence). Trimming removed 1 base at V and 1 base at J, with 8 bases between. CDR3 in amino acids: CASSIGFGSGNTIYF. CDR3 sequence (DNA): TGTGCCAGTAGTATAGGGTTCGGATCTGGAAACACCATATATTTT.

This clonotype was recorded at least ten times. The CDR3 here is CASRRASGALETQYF. In nucleotides, the CDR3 is TGTGCCAGTAGGAGGGCTAGCGGGGCCTTGGAGACCCAGTACTTC. The rearrangement joins TRBV19 to TRBJ2-5; TRBD2 agrees at 9 bases. V was clipped by 6 bases and J by 5 bases; unmatched bases: 10. There are 15 residues in the CDR3. Looked up from germline, CDR1 is LNHDA and CDR2 is SQIVND (reference sequence).

This clonotype has ten or more counts. This chain joins TRBV6-6 and TRBJ2-3, with 11 positions matching TRBD2. The CDR3 is made up of 17 amino acids. V was clipped by 2 bases and J by 2 bases; unmatched bases: 6. Germline lookup yields CDR1 MNHNY and CDR2 SVGAGI (reference sequence). In nucleotides, the CDR3 is TGTGCCAGCAGTTACCATCTAGCGGGGGGAGCCACAGATACGCAGTATTTT. The encoded protein is CASSYHLAGGATDTQYF.

This clonotype was seen a handful of times. The CDR3 here is CASGELRQGAPGSYNEQFF. The CDR3, as DNA: TGCGCCAGCGGCGAGCTCAGACAGGGGGCGCCAGGGTCCTACAATGAGCAGTTCTTC. The chain joins TRBV5-1 to TRBJ2-1; 10 positions agree with TRBD1. Trimming cost V 7 bases and J 1 base; bases outside gene matches: 17. There are 19 residues in the CDR3. Germline V gene lookup returns CDR1 SGHRS and CDR2 YFSETQ. The full variable domain, rest sourced from reference TRBV5-1 and TRBJ2-1, is KAGVTQTPRYLIKTRGQQVTLSCSPISGHRSVSWYQQTPGQGLQFLFEYFSETQRNKGNFPGRFSGRQFSNSRSEMNVSTLELGDSALYLCASGELRQGAPGSYNEQFFGPGTRLTVL.

On this clonotype itself: Mismatch with germline at one junction end may stem from a read error. CDR3 in amino acids: CASSLTSQETQNF. The CDR3 DNA sequence: TGTGCCAGCAGCTTGACTAGCCAAGAGACCCAGAACTTC. V gene TRBV7-2 combines with J gene TRBJ2-5; TRBD2 matches at 7 bases. Germline V lookup: CDR1 SGHTA, CDR2 FQGNSA. The CDR3 is 13 amino acids.

This clonotype was seen ten or more times. The rearrangement links TRBV4-3 to TRBJ1-1; D not certain. Germline CDR1 reads LGHNA; CDR2 reads YSLEER. The CDR3 is 14 residues long. The V end lost 0 bases, the J end lost 1 base, and 6 bases lay between the germline ends. CDR3 sequence: CASSQDMGNTEAFF. The CDR3 region has the DNA TGCGCCAGCAGCCAAGATATGGGGAACACTGAAGCTTTCTTT.

The rearrangement links TRBV7-9 to TRBJ1-5; D gene uncertain. Per germline, CDR1 SEHNR and CDR2 FQNEAQ (reference sequence). The CDR3 extends over 13 amino acids. Trimming left V 1 base short and J 6 bases short, with 7 bases between. In DNA form, the CDR3 reads TGTGCCAGCAGCTTAGTGGACCGTCAGCCCCAGCATTTT. Amino acid sequence: CASSLVDRQPQHF.

This chain links TRBV7-8 with TRBJ2-7; D remains ambiguous. Trimming cost V 1 base and J 6 bases, with 10 bases left between them. This CDR3 contains 13 residues. Looked up from germline, CDR1 is SGHVS and CDR2 is FQNEAQ. Written as DNA, the CDR3 is TGTGCCAGCAGCTTAGTTTACGCCGCCGAGCAGTACTTC. It specifies CASSLVYAAEQYF.

This clonotype was observed many times. CDR3: CASSQRDWAYNEQFF. In DNA form, the CDR3 reads TGTGCCAGCAGCCAAAGAGACTGGGCCTACAATGAGCAGTTCTTC. The rearrangement uses TRBV14 and TRBJ2-1; D gene unclear. Trimming shortened V by 2 bases and J by 2 bases, and 10 bases separated the two germline ends. CDR3 length equals 15 residues. CDR1 is SGHDN, CDR2 FVKESK, per germline. Together with reference TRBV14 and TRBJ2-1, the CDR3 gives the full variable domain: EAGVTQFPSHSVIEKGQTVTLRCDPISGHDNLYWYRRVMGKEIKFLLHFVKESKQDESGMPNNRFLAERTGGTYSTLKVQPAELEDSGVYFCASSQRDWAYNEQFFGPGTRLTVL.

This clonotype was counted a few times. The V and J genes are TRBV15 and TRBJ1-6; TRBD1 is a possible D gene (5 bases). This CDR3 is 14 amino acids long. V gave up 4 bases and J gave up 7 bases, with 11 bases separating them. CDR1 is LNHNV and CDR2 is YYDKDF in the germline V gene (reference sequence). This CDR3 reads CATSTRQPNSPLHF. The CDR3 DNA sequence: TGTGCCACCAGCACCAGACAGCCCAATTCACCCCTCCACTTT.

A few counts support this clonotype. This sequence joins TRBV7-2 and TRBJ2-3, with TRBD1 matching over 8 bases. Germline lookup yields CDR1 SGHTA and CDR2 FQGNSA. V lost 5 bases and J lost 3; bases outside the gene matches: 4. This CDR3 is built from 14 residues. The CDR3 loop is CASSPDRATDTQYF. DNA for the CDR3: TGTGCCAGCAGCCCGGACAGGGCAACAGATACGCAGTATTTT.

This clonotype was seen ten or more times. The chain couples TRBV7-3 to TRBJ2-2, with 8 bases identical to TRBD1. Germline-derived CDR1 and CDR2 are SGHTA and FQGTGA. V lost 5 bases to trimming and J lost 8 bases; unmatched junction nucleotides: 7. The CDR3 consists of 14 residues. The CDR3 nucleotides are TGTGCCAGCAGCAGGGACAGGAGCGTGGGGGAGCTGTTTTTT. Its translation: CASSRDRSVGELFF.

This clonotype was counted a few times. This chain uses TRBV28 with TRBJ2-4, with 8 bases identical to TRBD2. After removal of 3 bases from V and 1 base from J, the junction contained 11 bases not matched to a gene. The CDR3 covers 18 residues. Germline CDR1 reads MDHEN; CDR2 reads SYDVKM. This CDR3 is CASSFGTRTGVAKNIQYF. CDR3 DNA sequence: TGTGCCAGCAGTTTCGGGACTAGAACTGGGGTGGCCAAAAACATTCAGTACTTC.

The rearrangement links TRBV7-3 to TRBJ2-5; 10 bases fit TRBD2. The CDR3 extends over 15 amino acids. The V gene's germline CDR1 is SGHTA and CDR2 FQGTGA. With 5 bases clipped from V and 5 bases from J, the junction kept 8 bases outside the gene matches. Written as DNA, the CDR3 is TGTGCCAGCAGCGCCGGGATAGCGGGAGGCGAGACCCAGTACTTC. Protein product: CASSAGIAGGETQYF.

This clonotype appeared many times. This chain uses TRBV19 with TRBJ2-1; tentatively, D is TRBD2 (5 bases). The V and J ends lost 7 bases and 0 bases respectively, with 10 bases between them. This CDR3 is built from 14 residues. The germline V gene encodes CDR1 LNHDA and CDR2 SQIVND (reference sequence). This CDR3 reads CASTRDSSYNEQFF. The CDR3 DNA sequence: TGTGCCAGTACTCGGGATAGCTCCTACAATGAGCAGTTCTTC.

In this sample, this clonotype turned up many times. The V and J genes are TRBV7-6 and TRBJ2-3, with D possibly matching TRBD1 (6 bases). In germline, CDR1 is SGHVS, CDR2 FNYEAQ. V lost 3 bases and J 6 bases, leaving 10 bases between the germline ends. The CDR3 has 13 amino acids. The CDR3, as DNA: TGTGCCAGCAGCTTCACCCAGGGGGATACGCAGTATTTT. Its protein product is CASSFTQGDTQYF.

By frequency in the sample, this clonotype is medium-sized (0.01 to 0.1%). CDR3 bases: TGCAGCGTTCTGACTAGTTTTAATGAGCAGTTCTTC. Its translation is CSVLTSFNEQFF. V gene TRBV29-1 combines with J gene TRBJ2-1; D is perhaps TRBD2 (6 bases). Germline V lookup: CDR1 SQVTM, CDR2 ANQGSEA. V was shortened by 5 bases and J by 7 bases, with 12 bases between the two germline ends. CDR3 length: 12 residues.